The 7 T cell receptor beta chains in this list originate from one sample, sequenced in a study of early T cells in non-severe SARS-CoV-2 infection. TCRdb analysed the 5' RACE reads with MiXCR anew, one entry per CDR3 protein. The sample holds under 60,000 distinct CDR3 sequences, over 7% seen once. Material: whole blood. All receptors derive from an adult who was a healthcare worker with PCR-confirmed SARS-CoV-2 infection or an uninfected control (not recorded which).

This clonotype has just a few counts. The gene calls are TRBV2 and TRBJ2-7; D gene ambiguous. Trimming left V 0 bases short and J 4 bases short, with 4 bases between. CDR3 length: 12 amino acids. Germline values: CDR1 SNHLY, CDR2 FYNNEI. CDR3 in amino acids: CASSEAGYEQYF. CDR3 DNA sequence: TGTGCCAGCAGTGAAGCGGGGTACGAGCAGTACTTC.

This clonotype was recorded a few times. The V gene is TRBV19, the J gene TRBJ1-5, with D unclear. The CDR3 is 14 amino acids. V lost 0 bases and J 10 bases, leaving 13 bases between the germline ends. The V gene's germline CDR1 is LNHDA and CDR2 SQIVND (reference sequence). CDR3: CASSIERMQPPQHF. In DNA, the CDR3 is TGTGCCAGTAGTATAGAAAGGATGCAGCCACCCCAGCATTTT.

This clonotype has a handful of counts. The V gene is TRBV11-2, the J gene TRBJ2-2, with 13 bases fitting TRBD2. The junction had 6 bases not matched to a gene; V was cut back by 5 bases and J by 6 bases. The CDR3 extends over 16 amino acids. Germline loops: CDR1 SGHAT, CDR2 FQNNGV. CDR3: CASSGGLAGVAGELFF. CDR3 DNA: TGTGCCAGCAGCGGTGGACTAGCGGGAGTTGCCGGGGAGCTGTTTTTT.

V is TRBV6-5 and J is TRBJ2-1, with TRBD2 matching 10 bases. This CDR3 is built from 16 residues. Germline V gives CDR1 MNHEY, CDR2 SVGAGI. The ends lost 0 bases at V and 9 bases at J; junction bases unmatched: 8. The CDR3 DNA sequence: TGTGCCAGCAGTTACTCTGGGGGACTAGCGCATAGTGAGCAGTTCTTC. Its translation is CASSYSGGLAHSEQFF.

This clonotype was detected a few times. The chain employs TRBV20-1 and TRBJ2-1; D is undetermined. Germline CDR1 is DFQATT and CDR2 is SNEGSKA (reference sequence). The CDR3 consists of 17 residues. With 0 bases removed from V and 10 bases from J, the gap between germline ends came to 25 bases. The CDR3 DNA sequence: TGCAGTGCTAGAGACAGGTGGTCCACGGCGGCTCCTGGGGAGCAGTTCTTC. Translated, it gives CSARDRWSTAAPGEQFF.

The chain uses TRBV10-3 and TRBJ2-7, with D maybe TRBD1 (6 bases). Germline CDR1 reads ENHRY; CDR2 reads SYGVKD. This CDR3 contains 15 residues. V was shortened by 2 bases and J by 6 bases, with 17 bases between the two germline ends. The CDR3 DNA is TGTGCCATCAGTGAGCCGGACAGTAGCCATTCCGAGCAGTACTTC. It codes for CAISEPDSSHSEQYF.

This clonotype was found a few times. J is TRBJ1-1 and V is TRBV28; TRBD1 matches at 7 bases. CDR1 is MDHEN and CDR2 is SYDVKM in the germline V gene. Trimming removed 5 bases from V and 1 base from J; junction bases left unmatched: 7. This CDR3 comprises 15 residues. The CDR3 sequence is CASSLRQGSNTEAFF. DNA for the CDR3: TGTGCCAGCAGTCTTCGACAGGGCTCGAACACTGAAGCTTTCTTT.